One sample yielded the 24 T cell receptor beta chains listed below, sequenced in a study of shared T cell receptors in the human thymus. This table comes from immunoSEQ multiplex PCR, and its TCRdb copy is limited to in-frame clones, with some not included. The table lists around 730,000 clones, 70% to 90% of them singletons. These data also formed part of another study, on human thymus T cells.

The sequenced sample consisted of thymocytes. These receptors were obtained from a girl younger than two with a congenital heart defect.

This clone has only a few counts. The chain carries TRBV6-6 and TRBJ1-6; D gene unclear. This CDR3 has 14 residues. V lost 4 bases, J lost 9 bases, and 13 bases lay in between. Germline CDR1 reads MNHNY; CDR2 reads SVGAGI (reference sequence). The CDR3 DNA reads TGTGCCAGCAGTTTCGATGAGGTCGGTTCACCCCTCCACTTT. Amino acid sequence: CASSFDEVGSPLHF.

As DNA, the CDR3 is TGTGCCAGCAGCCAAGAGGCCCTGACAGGGAGAGCTTTCTTT. Protein sequence: CASSQEALTGRAFF. This chain uses TRBV14 with TRBJ1-1; TRBD1 matches 7 bases. This CDR3 comprises 14 residues. The V gene's germline CDR1 is SGHDN and CDR2 FVKESK. Trimming took 0 bases from V and 10 from J; bases not matched to a gene: 8.

The rearrangement uses TRBV27 and TRBJ1-2; D is unclear. The CDR3 consists of 16 residues. Between the trimmed V and J ends, which lost 6 bases and 5 bases, there was a span of 22 bases. Germline V gene data show CDR1 as MNHEY and CDR2 as SMNVEV (reference sequence). This CDR3 reads CASSYVRGDRRYGYTF. The CDR3 region has the DNA TGTGCCAGCAGCTACGTCCGGGGAGACCGGAGGTATGGCTACACCTTC.

This clone turned up a few times. The chain joins TRBV28 to TRBJ1-2, with TRBD1 matching 9 bases. Unmatched junction bases numbered 7, after V lost 6 bases and J lost 2 bases. The CDR3 loop spans 15 amino acids. The germline gives CDR1 MDHEN, CDR2 SYDVKM. The CDR3 spells CASRSGQGFNYGYTF. CDR3 DNA: TGTGCCAGCAGGTCGGGACAGGGATTCAACTATGGCTACACCTTC.

The chain recombines TRBV28 with TRBJ1-5; perhaps TRBD1 as D (5 bases). Germline values: CDR1 MDHEN, CDR2 SYDVKM. V lost 1 base, J lost 2 bases, and 18 bases lay in between. The CDR3 consists of 18 residues. CDR3 DNA: TGTGCCAGCAGTTTATTGGACACCAAAGAGGAGTGCAATCAGCCCCAGCATTTT. Translated: CASSLLDTKEECNQPQHF.

The rearrangement joins TRBV28 to TRBJ1-4; D is possibly TRBD1 (5 bases). Trimming removed 6 bases at V and 10 bases at J, with 15 bases between. This CDR3 has 13 residues. Germline V gene lookup returns CDR1 MDHEN and CDR2 SYDVKM. The CDR3 DNA reads TGTGCCAGCAGGCGGGGGGGGTCGGGAAAACTGTTTTTT. Residues: CASRRGGSGKLFF.

The rearrangement links TRBV27 to TRBJ1-5; D is undetermined. The CDR3 has 16 amino acids. Germline assignment: CDR1 MNHEY and CDR2 SMNVEV (reference sequence). V lost 3 bases and J lost 11, with 23 bases in between. This CDR3 reads CASSFRTTQSAEAQHF. CDR3 nucleotides: TGTGCCAGCAGTTTCCGGACTACTCAATCAGCCGAGGCCCAGCATTTT.

The J gene is TRBJ2-5, the V gene TRBV27; 8 nucleotides agree with TRBD2. Losses at the gene ends were 8 bases for V and 4 bases for J; bases not matched to a gene: 15. Germline CDR1 MNHEY, CDR2 SMNVEV (reference sequence). This CDR3 is built from 16 residues. In nucleotides, the CDR3 is TGTGCCAGCCGCAAATCCTCCGGGACTAGTAGAGAGACCCAGTACTTC. This gives the protein CASRKSSGTSRETQYF.

V is TRBV7-9 and J is TRBJ1-4; D is unresolved. The V gene's germline CDR1 is SEHNR and CDR2 FQNEAQ (reference sequence). This CDR3 spans 11 amino acids. Trimming removed 11 bases from V and 8 bases from J, with 12 bases in between. The CDR3 here is CAGWALEKLFF. DNA of the CDR3: TGTGCCGGGTGGGCCCTAGAAAAACTGTTTTTT.

The V call is TRBV11-3, the J call TRBJ2-1; TRBD2 might be the D (6 bases). V was shortened by 1 base and J by 9 bases, with 19 bases between the two germline ends. Germline V gene data show CDR1 as SGHNT and CDR2 as YENEEA. The CDR3 has 16 residues. DNA of the CDR3: TGTGCCAGCAGCTTAGGATCTGCGGGGCTGGGCAGTGAGCAGTTCTTC. It is translated as CASSLGSAGLGSEQFF.

V and J are TRBV7-3 and TRBJ2-7; tentatively, D is TRBD1 (6 bases). Trimming took off 7 bases at V and 1 base at J, with 23 bases between the two ends. The germline V gene has CDR1 SGHTA and CDR2 FQGTGA. The length of the CDR3 is 17 residues. The DNA of the CDR3 is TGTGCCAGCACCGATACCTCACTAACAGGGAAGTCCTACGAGCAGTACTTC. Translating gives CASTDTSLTGKSYEQYF.

The chain is built from TRBV7-2 and TRBJ1-2; D call uncertain. The CDR3 is 15 amino acids. Between the trimmed V and J ends, which lost 1 base and 4 bases, there was a span of 13 bases. Germline V CDR1 and CDR2: SGHTA, FQGNSA. The CDR3 region has the DNA TGTGCCAGCAGCTTAGTACCGCCAGGCCTCTATGGCTACACCTTC. This sequence encodes CASSLVPPGLYGYTF.

This clone has more than one count but fewer than ten. This chain links TRBV5-1 with TRBJ1-1; D gene uncertain. CDR3 size: 13 residues. Germline V CDR1 and CDR2: SGHRS, YFSETQ. V shed 4 bases and J shed 4 bases, with 11 bases lying between them. The CDR3 spells CASSPHYGTEAFF. The CDR3, as DNA: TGCGCCAGCAGCCCCCATTACGGCACTGAAGCTTTCTTT.

The genes are TRBV7-2 and TRBJ1-2, with D possibly TRBD1 on 5 matching bases. Germline V gene data show CDR1 as SGHTA and CDR2 as FQGNSA. The CDR3 is 19 residues long. Trimming removed 2 bases from V and 5 bases from J, with 27 bases in between. In DNA form, the CDR3 reads TGTGCCAGCAGCTTACTGGGGCCAATACGGATGGTGGGAGGTTATGGCTACACCTTC. Translated: CASSLLGPIRMVGGYGYTF.

The rearrangement links TRBV18 to TRBJ1-6; D gene uncertain. CDR1 is KGHSH, CDR2 LQKENI, per germline. The CDR3 has 13 amino acids. The V and J ends lost 4 bases and 7 bases respectively, with 8 bases between them. In DNA form, the CDR3 reads TGTGCCAGCTCACGAGAAACGAATTCACCCCTCCACTTT. Encoded protein: CASSRETNSPLHF.

The rearrangement uses TRBV28 and TRBJ1-1; TRBD1 matches at 7 bases. The CDR3 is 16 amino acids. Trimming removed 3 bases from V and 4 bases from J; junction bases left unmatched: 11. Germline V lookup: CDR1 MDHEN, CDR2 SYDVKM. CDR3 nucleotide sequence: TGTGCCAGCAGTTTCCGACAGGGATGGAAGCCCACTGAAGCTTTCTTT. Its translation is CASSFRQGWKPTEAFF.

The chain carries TRBV4-1 and TRBJ2-7; 7 bases fit TRBD1. The CDR3 extends over 19 amino acids. Germline V gene data show CDR1 as MGHRA and CDR2 as YSYEKL. V lost 2 bases, J lost 4 bases, and 20 bases stayed unmatched. CDR3 nucleotide sequence: TGCGCCAGCAGCCAACGTCACAACCCAAACAGGGGACCAGCATACGAGCAGTACTTC. Its translation is CASSQRHNPNRGPAYEQYF.

The rearrangement uses TRBV28 and TRBJ1-3; 7 bases fit TRBD1. The CDR3 length is 15 residues. The germline V gene has CDR1 MDHEN and CDR2 SYDVKM. Trimming removed 10 bases from V and 3 bases from J; junction bases left unmatched: 12. CDR3 bases: TGTGCCACCAAAAAGGCCTGGACAGGTGGAAACACCATATATTTT. The encoded protein is CATKKAWTGGNTIYF.

With regard to this clone: Its ends do not fully match the called genes, so a read error is possible. The chain carries TRBV2 and TRBJ2-2, with D maybe TRBD2 (6 bases). The CDR3 covers 13 residues. Germline V gene lookup returns CDR1 SNHLY and CDR2 FYNNEI. CDR3 nucleotide sequence: TGTGCCAGCAGTGTCGCGGGATACGGGCAGCTGTTTTTT. Amino acids: CASSVAGYGQLFF.

The chain links TRBV4-1 to TRBJ2-1, with 9 nucleotides matching TRBD2. V was pared by 4 bases and J by 8 bases, with 18 bases of the junction left unmatched. CDR1 MGHRA and CDR2 YSYEKL come from the germline V gene. The CDR3 spans 18 residues. The CDR3: CASSPPHRRLAGHDEQFF. DNA for the CDR3: TGCGCCAGCAGCCCGCCCCACCGGAGGCTAGCGGGACACGATGAGCAGTTCTTC.

The chain employs TRBV5-4 and TRBJ1-2; D unclear. The germline V gene encodes CDR1 SGHNT and CDR2 YYREEE (reference sequence). V was shortened by 6 bases and J by 8 bases, with 20 bases between the two germline ends. CDR3 length: 14 amino acids. The CDR3 sequence: CASTAGVLVGGYTF. For the CDR3, the DNA is TGTGCCAGCACGGCCGGGGTGCTCGTAGGCGGCTACACCTTC.

The rearrangement uses TRBV28 and TRBJ1-2, with D tentatively TRBD1 (5 bases). The germline gives CDR1 MDHEN, CDR2 SYDVKM. The CDR3 runs 14 residues. V lost 6 bases, J lost 10 bases, and 21 bases lay in between. The CDR3 reads CASSFGNRRYLYTF. In DNA, the CDR3 is TGTGCCAGCAGCTTTGGCAACAGGCGATACCTCTACACCTTC.

The chain joins TRBV6-5 to TRBJ2-5; tentatively, D is TRBD1 (5 bases). The V end was cut by 6 bases, the J end by 1 base, with 15 bases between. Looked up from germline, CDR1 is MNHEY and CDR2 is SVGAGI. The CDR3 sequence is 15 residues long. The CDR3 protein is CASSPRTKPQETQYF. The CDR3 bases are TGTGCCAGCAGCCCCCGGACAAAACCCCAAGAGACCCAGTACTTC.

The chain carries TRBV14 and TRBJ1-1, with D uncertain. CDR3 length: 16 residues. Germline CDR1 and CDR2: SGHDN and FVKESK. V was clipped by 4 bases and J by 5 bases, with 20 bases between them. In DNA, the CDR3 is TGTGCCAGCAGCCCTATCTTGGAGACGGGAGCGACTGAAGCTTTCTTT. Its protein product is CASSPILETGATEAFF.